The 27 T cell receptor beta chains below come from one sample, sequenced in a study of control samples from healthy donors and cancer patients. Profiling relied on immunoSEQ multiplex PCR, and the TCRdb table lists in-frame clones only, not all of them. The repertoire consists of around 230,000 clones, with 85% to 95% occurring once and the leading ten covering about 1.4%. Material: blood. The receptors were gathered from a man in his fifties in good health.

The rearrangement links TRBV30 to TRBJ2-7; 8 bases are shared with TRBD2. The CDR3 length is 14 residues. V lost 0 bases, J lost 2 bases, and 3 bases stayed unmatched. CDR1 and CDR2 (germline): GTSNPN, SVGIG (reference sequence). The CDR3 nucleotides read TGTGCCTGGAGTGTGGCGGGGGGACCCTACGAGCAGTACTTC. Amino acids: CAWSVAGGPYEQYF. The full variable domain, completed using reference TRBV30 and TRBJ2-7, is SQTIHQWPATLVQPVGSPLSLECTVEGTSNPNLYWYRQAAGRGLQLLFYSVGIGQISSEVPQNLSASRPQDRQFILSSKKLLLSDSGFYLCAWSVAGGPYEQYFGPGTRLTVT.

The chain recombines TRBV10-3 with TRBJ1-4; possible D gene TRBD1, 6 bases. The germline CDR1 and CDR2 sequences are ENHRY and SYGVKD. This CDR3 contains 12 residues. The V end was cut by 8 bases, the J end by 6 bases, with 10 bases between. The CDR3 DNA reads TGTGCCATCGCCGCAGGGGATGAAAAACTGTTTTTT. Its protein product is CAIAAGDEKLFF.

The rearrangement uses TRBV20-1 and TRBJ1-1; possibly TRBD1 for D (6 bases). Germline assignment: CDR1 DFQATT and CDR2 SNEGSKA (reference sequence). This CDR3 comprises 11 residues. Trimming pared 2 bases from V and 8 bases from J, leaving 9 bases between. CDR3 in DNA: TGCAGTGCTAGAATACAGGGCGAAGCTTTCTTT. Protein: CSARIQGEAFF.

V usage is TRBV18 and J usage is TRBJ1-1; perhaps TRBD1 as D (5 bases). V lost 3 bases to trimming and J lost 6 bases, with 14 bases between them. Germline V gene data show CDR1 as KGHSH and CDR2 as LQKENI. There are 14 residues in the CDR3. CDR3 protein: CASSPQVRAAEAFF. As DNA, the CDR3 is TGTGCCAGCTCACCCCAGGTCAGGGCAGCTGAAGCTTTCTTT.

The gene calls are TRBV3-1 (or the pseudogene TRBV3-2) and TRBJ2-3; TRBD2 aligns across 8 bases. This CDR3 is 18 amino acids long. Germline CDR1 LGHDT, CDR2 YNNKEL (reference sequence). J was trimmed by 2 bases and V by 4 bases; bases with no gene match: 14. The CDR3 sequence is CASSPIAGTHFHTDTQYF. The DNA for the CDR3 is TGTGCCAGCAGCCCGATAGCGGGGACCCACTTCCACACAGATACGCAGTATTTT.

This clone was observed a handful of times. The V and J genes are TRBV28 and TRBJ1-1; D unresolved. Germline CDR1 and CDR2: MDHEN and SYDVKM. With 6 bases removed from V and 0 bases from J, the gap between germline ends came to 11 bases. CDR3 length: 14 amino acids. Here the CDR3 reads CASSLEQLNTEAFF. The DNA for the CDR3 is TGTGCCAGCAGCCTCGAACAGTTGAACACTGAAGCTTTCTTT.

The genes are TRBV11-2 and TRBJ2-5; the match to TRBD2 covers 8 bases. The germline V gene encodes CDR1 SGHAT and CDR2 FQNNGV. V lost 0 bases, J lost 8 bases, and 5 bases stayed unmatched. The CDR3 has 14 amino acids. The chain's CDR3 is CASSLDGRGGTQYF. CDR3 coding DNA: TGTGCCAGCAGCTTAGACGGCCGGGGGGGTACCCAGTACTTC.

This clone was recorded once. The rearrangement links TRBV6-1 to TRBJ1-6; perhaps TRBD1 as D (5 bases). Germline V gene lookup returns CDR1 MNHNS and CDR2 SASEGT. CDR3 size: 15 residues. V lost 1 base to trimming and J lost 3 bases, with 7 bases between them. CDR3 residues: CASSEGQIYNSPLHF. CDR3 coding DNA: TGTGCCAGCAGTGAAGGACAGATCTATAATTCACCCCTCCACTTT.

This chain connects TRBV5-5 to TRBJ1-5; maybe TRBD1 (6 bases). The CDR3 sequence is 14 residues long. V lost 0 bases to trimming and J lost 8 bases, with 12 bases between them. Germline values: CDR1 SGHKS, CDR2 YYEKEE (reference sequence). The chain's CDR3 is CASSLEAGAKPQHF. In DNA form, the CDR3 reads TGTGCCAGCAGCTTGGAAGCGGGGGCTAAGCCCCAGCATTTT.

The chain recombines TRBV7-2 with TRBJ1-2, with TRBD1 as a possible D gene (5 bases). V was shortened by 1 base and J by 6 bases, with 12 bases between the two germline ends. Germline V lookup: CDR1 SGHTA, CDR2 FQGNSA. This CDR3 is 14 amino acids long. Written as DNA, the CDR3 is TGTGCCAGCAGCTTAGGCAGGGAACCAAATGGCTACACCTTC. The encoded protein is CASSLGREPNGYTF.

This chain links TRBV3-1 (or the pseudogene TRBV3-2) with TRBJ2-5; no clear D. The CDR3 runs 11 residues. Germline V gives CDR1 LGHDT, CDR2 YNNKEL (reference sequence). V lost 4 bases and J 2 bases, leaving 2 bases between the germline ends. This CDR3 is CASSLQETQYF. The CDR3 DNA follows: TGTGCCAGCAGCCTACAAGAGACCCAGTACTTC.

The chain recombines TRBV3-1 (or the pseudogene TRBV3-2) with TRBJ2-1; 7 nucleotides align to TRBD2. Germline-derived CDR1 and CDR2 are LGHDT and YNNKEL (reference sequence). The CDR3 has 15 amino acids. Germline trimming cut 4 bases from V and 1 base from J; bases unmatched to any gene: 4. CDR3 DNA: TGTGCCAGCAGCCCGGGACTACAATCCTACAATGAGCAGTTCTTC. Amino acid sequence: CASSPGLQSYNEQFF.

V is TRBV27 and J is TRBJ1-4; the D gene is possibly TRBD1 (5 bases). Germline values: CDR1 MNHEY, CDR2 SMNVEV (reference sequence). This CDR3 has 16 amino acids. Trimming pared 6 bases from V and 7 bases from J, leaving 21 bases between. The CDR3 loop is CASSYSGKGSPEKLFF. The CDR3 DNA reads TGTGCCAGCAGCTATTCAGGGAAGGGGAGTCCTGAAAAACTGTTTTTT.

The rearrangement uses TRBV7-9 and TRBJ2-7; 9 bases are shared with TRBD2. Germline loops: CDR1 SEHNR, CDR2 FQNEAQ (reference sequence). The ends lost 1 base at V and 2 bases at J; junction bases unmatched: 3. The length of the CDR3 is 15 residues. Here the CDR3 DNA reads TGTGCCAGCAGCTTAGGGGTAGCGGGGGCCTACGAGCAGTACTTC. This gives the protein CASSLGVAGAYEQYF.

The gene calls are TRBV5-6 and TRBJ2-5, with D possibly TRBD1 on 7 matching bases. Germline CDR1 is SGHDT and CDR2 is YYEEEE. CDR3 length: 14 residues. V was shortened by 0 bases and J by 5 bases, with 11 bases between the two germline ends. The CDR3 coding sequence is TGTGCCAGCAGCTTGGCAGGGGGGAGCGAGACCCAGTACTTC. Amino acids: CASSLAGGSETQYF.

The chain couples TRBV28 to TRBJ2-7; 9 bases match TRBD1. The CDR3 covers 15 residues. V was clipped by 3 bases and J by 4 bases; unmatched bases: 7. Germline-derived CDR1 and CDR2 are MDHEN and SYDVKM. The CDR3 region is CASSFRQGVRYEQYV. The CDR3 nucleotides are TGTGCCAGCAGTTTTCGACAGGGGGTAAGATACGAGCAGTACGTC.

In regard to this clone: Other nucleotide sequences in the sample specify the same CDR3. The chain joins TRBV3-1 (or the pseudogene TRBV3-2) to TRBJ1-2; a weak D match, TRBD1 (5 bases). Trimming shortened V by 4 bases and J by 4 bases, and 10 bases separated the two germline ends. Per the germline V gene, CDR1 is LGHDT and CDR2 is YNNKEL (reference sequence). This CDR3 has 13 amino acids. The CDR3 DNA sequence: TGTGCCAGCAGCCCTGGGACGGCCTATGGCTACACCTTC. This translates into CASSPGTAYGYTF.

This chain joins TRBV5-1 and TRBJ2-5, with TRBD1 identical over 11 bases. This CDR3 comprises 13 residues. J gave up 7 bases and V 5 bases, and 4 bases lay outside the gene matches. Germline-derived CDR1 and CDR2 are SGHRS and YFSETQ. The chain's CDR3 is CASRIGTGGTQYF. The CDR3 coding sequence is TGCGCCAGCAGGATAGGGACAGGGGGGACCCAGTACTTC.

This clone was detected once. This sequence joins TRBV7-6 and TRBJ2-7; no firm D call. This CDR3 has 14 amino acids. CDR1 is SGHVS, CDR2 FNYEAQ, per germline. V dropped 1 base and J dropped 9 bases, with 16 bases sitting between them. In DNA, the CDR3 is TGTGCCAGCAGCTTAGAGGCAGGAATGGGCGGGCAGTACTTC. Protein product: CASSLEAGMGGQYF.

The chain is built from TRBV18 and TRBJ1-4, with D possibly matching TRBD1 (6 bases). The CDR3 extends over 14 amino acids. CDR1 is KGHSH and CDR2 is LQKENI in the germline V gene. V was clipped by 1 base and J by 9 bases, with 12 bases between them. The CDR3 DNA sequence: TGTGCCAGCTCACCACTGGCGGACAGCAAAAAACTGTTTTTT. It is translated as CASSPLADSKKLFF.

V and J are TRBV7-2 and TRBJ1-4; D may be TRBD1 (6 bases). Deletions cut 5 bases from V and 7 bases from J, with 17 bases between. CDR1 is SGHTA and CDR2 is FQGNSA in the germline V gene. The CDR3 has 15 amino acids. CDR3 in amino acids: CASSPTPGEVEKLFF. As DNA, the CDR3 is TGTGCCAGCAGCCCCACCCCAGGGGAGGTTGAAAAACTGTTTTTT.

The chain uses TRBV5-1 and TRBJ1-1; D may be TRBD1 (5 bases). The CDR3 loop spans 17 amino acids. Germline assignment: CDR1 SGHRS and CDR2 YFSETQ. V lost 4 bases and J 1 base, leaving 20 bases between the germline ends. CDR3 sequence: CASSRRTDTLANTEAFF. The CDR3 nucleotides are TGCGCCAGCAGCAGACGGACGGACACCCTGGCGAACACTGAAGCTTTCTTT.

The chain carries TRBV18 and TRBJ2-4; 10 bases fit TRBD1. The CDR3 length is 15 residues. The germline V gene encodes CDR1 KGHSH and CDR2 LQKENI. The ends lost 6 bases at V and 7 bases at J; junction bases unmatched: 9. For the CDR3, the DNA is TGTGCCAGCTCGCGAGAGACAGGGGGCTGGAACATTCAGTACTTC. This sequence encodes CASSRETGGWNIQYF.

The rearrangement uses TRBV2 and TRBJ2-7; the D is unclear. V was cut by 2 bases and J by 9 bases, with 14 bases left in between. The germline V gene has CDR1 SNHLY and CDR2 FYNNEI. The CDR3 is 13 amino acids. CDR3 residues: CASSEPESIGQYV. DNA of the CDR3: TGTGCCAGCAGTGAACCGGAATCCATCGGGCAGTACGTC.

Here the CDR3 reads CASSQERGIGELFF. The CDR3 DNA reads TGCGCCAGCAGCCAAGAGCGGGGGATCGGGGAGCTGTTTTTT. The chain couples TRBV4-1 to TRBJ2-2, with 7 bases identical to TRBD2. The germline V gene has CDR1 MGHRA and CDR2 YSYEKL. CDR3 length equals 14 residues. J gave up 7 bases and V 0 bases, and 2 bases lay outside the gene matches.

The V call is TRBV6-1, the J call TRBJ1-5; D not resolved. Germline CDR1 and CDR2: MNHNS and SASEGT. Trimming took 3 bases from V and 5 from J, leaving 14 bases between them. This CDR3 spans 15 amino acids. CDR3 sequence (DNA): TGTGCCAGCAGTGAGTTTCAAATAAAGGATCAGCCCCAGCATTTT. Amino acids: CASSEFQIKDQPQHF.

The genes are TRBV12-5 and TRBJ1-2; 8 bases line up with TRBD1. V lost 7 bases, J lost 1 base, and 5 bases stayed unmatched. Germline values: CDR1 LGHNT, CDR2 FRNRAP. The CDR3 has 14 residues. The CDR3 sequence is CASARQGRNYGYTF. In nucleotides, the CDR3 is TGTGCTAGTGCCAGACAGGGGCGTAACTATGGCTACACCTTC. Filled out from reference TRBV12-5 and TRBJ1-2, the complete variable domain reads DARVTQTPRHKVTEMGQEVTMRCQPILGHNTVFWYRQTMMQGLELLAYFRNRAPLDDSGMPKDRFSAEMPDATLATLKIQPSEPRDSAVYFCASARQGRNYGYTFGSGTRLTVV.